This T cell receptor beta chain was found in a study of blood T cells in healthy people across ages. Overall study results and limits: PBMC samples, being unsorted, prevented any conclusive comparison of naive and antigen-experienced cells. Across the age range, TCR beta diversity per million T cells fell in a roughly linear way.

Healthy Caucasian individuals from Russia aged about 6 to 95 were enrolled as donors. A minimum of 5 micrograms of total RNA was extracted per sample. The authors ran a second PCR of 7 to 11 cycles using a sample-barcoded 5' primer and a J-beta primer mix. From the 5' RACE reads, TCRdb called clonotypes with MiXCR, one entry per CDR3 protein. This sample has 1 million or so distinct CDR3 sequences, with 35% to 50% found just once. V lost 7 bases and J 2 bases, leaving 9 bases between the germline ends. CDR1 and CDR2 from the germline V gene are ENHRY and SYGVKD. This CDR3 region has 12 residues. About this clonotype: The antigen is not known.

This sequence joins TRBV10-3 and TRBJ2-7; D unclear. The specimen was blood. The origin of this receptor is a woman aged 55 to 70 in good health. CDR3 amino acids: CAIKGTAYEQYF. The CDR3 region has the DNA TGTGCCATCAAGGGTACAGCCTACGAGCAGTACTTC.